This T cell receptor beta chain was observed in a study of yellow fever vaccine responses in identical twins. About this clonotype itself: What it recognizes is unknown.

MiXCR, run by TCRdb on the RT-PCR reads, gives a single entry per CDR3 protein. Among some 23,000 distinct CDR3 sequences, 60% to 85% were seen once, and the ten largest hold 4% to 5.5%. Findings of the study overall: In identical twins, vaccine T cell responses appeared partly shared and partly individual.

This clonotype was sampled from a woman aged 18-35 years who received the yellow fever vaccine. The sequencing here drew on T cells from blood (PBMCs), unsorted or a sorted subset (not recorded which), taken before or after yellow fever vaccination (not recorded which).

CDR3 residues: CASSLAGSEQFF. The DNA for the CDR3 is TGTGCCAGCAGCTTAGCCGGGAGCGAGCAGTTCTTC. This chain links TRBV7-9 with TRBJ2-1; a weak D match, TRBD2 (6 bases). V lost 0 bases, J lost 10 bases, and 7 bases lay in between. CDR3 length: 12 residues. CDR1 is SEHNR, CDR2 FQNEAQ, per germline (reference sequence).